One sample yielded the 24 T cell receptor beta chains listed below, sequenced in a study of blood T cell repertoires in COVID-19. Sequencing used immunoSEQ multiplex PCR; TCRdb keeps in-frame clones, though not all of them. Of hundreds of thousands of clones listed, approximately 82% were seen once; the top ten hold under 2%. The sample was peripheral blood. All receptors come from a woman of 80 years or more with acute or convalescent COVID-19.

The rearrangement uses TRBV5-7 and TRBJ2-4; TRBD1 might be the D (6 bases). TRBV5-7 is placed among ORFs of uncertain function. CDR3 size: 15 residues. V was clipped by 3 bases and J by 3 bases, with 13 bases between them. CDR3 nucleotides: TGTGCCAGCAGCTCCAACAGGGTTGACAAAAACATTCAGTACTTC. Residues: CASSSNRVDKNIQYF.

V usage is TRBV6-2 or TRBV6-3 and J usage is TRBJ1-1; 8 bases align to TRBD1. The V gene end was trimmed by 0 bases and the J gene end by 3 bases; junction bases not matched to a gene: 18. The germline V gene encodes CDR1 MNHEY and CDR2 SVGEGT. CDR3 length equals 20 residues. CDR3 sequence reads: CASSYSPTSSRGRLDTEAFF. For the CDR3, the DNA is TGTGCCAGCAGTTACTCGCCTACATCCTCCAGGGGGCGGTTGGACACTGAAGCTTTCTTT.

The chain is built from TRBV3-1 (or the pseudogene TRBV3-2) and TRBJ2-7; 11 nucleotides match TRBD2. The CDR3 length is 15 residues. The germline gives CDR1 LGHDT, CDR2 YNNKEL (reference sequence). V lost 4 bases and J lost 2; bases outside the gene matches: 4. The CDR3 protein is CASSPSSGGAYEQYF. The CDR3 DNA reads TGTGCCAGCAGCCCAAGTAGCGGGGGGGCCTACGAGCAGTACTTC.

Only one count was recorded for this clone. This sequence joins TRBV7-6 and TRBJ2-1; a possible D gene is TRBD2 (5 bases). This CDR3 has 16 amino acids. In germline, CDR1 is SGHVS, CDR2 FNYEAQ. V lost 0 bases, J lost 2 bases, and 11 bases lay in between. The CDR3 here is CASSLASREPYNEQFF. In nucleotides, the CDR3 is TGTGCCAGCAGCTTAGCTTCCCGGGAACCCTACAATGAGCAGTTCTTC.

This chain joins TRBV29-1 and TRBJ2-7; 9 positions agree with TRBD1. Germline CDR1 is SQVTM and CDR2 is ANQGSEA. The CDR3 spans 14 residues. Germline trimming cut 6 bases from V and 2 bases from J; bases unmatched to any gene: 8. The CDR3 nucleotides are TGCAGCGTGGCCACCGGGACAGGGACCTACGAGCAGTACTTC. Translation gives CSVATGTGTYEQYF.

In the case of this clone: Other DNA sequences within the sample encode an identical CDR3. V is TRBV7-9 and J is TRBJ2-5; 10 bases fit TRBD2. CDR1 is SEHNR, CDR2 FQNEAQ, per germline (reference sequence). The CDR3 totals 14 residues. V gave up 6 bases and J gave up 1 base; unmatched junction bases: 2. The CDR3, as DNA: TGTGCCAGCAGTTGGACTAGCGGCCAAGAGACCCAGTACTTC. Translating gives CASSWTSGQETQYF.

This clone was counted only a few times. The gene calls are TRBV5-1 and TRBJ1-6; tentative D call: TRBD1 (6 bases). This CDR3 has 18 amino acids. Trimming shortened V by 0 bases and J by 0 bases, and 13 bases separated the two germline ends. From germline, CDR1 is SGHRS and CDR2 YFSETQ. The CDR3 sequence is CASSLGGRSSSYNSPLHF. The CDR3 region has the DNA TGCGCCAGCAGCTTGGGGGGGCGGTCTAGCTCCTATAATTCACCCCTCCACTTT.

The chain employs TRBV7-9 and TRBJ2-3; 9 nucleotides line up with TRBD2. CDR3 length: 14 amino acids. Germline-derived CDR1 and CDR2 are SEHNR and FQNEAQ (reference sequence). The junction had 7 bases not matched to a gene; V was cut back by 5 bases and J by 7 bases. The CDR3: CASSVSGGLNTQYF. In DNA form, the CDR3 reads TGTGCCAGCAGCGTTAGCGGGGGCCTTAATACGCAGTATTTT.

The V gene is TRBV14, the J gene TRBJ2-1, with a weak D call TRBD1 (5 bases). With 5 bases removed from V and 10 bases from J, the gap between germline ends came to 18 bases. The germline V gene encodes CDR1 SGHDN and CDR2 FVKESK. This CDR3 has 14 amino acids. The CDR3 is CASSSSPPGPEQFF. Here the CDR3 DNA reads TGTGCCAGCAGCTCCTCCCCGCCAGGGCCCGAGCAGTTCTTC.

The chain links TRBV5-1 to TRBJ1-2; 7 bases are shared with TRBD1. The germline V gene encodes CDR1 SGHRS and CDR2 YFSETQ. CDR3 length: 17 residues. Trimming took 0 bases from V and 4 from J; bases not matched to a gene: 12. The CDR3 sequence: CASSLALGTDVSYGYTF. The CDR3 region has the DNA TGCGCCAGCAGCTTGGCCCTGGGGACAGATGTTAGCTATGGCTACACCTTC.

This rearrangement joins TRBV5-1 to TRBJ1-1; 7 positions agree with TRBD1. Germline CDR1 is SGHRS and CDR2 is YFSETQ. The CDR3 spans 14 residues. Trimming took 4 bases from V and 2 from J; bases not matched to a gene: 5. The DNA of the CDR3 is TGCGCCAGCAGCGCTGGGACAGCCAACACTGAAGCTTTCTTT. Translating gives CASSAGTANTEAFF.

The V gene is TRBV28, the J gene TRBJ2-7; TRBD1 matches at 8 bases. CDR3 length equals 16 residues. Per germline, CDR1 MDHEN and CDR2 SYDVKM. Trimming took 6 bases from V and 3 from J; bases not matched to a gene: 13. CDR3 coding DNA: TGTGCCAGCAGAACCGGCGGCGGGACAGGAAACTACGAGCAGTACTTC. It is translated as CASRTGGGTGNYEQYF. The entire variable domain, with the rest obtained from reference TRBV28 and TRBJ2-7, is as follows: DVKVTQSSRYLVKRTGEKVFLECVQDMDHENMFWYRQDPGLGLRLIYFSYDVKMKEKGDIPEGYSVSREKKERFSLILESASTNQTSMYLCASRTGGGTGNYEQYFGPGTRLTVT.

This chain joins TRBV2 and TRBJ1-4; TRBD1 matches at 7 bases. Germline CDR1 reads SNHLY; CDR2 reads FYNNEI. Losses at the gene ends were 4 bases for V and 4 bases for J; bases not matched to a gene: 6. The CDR3 runs to 15 residues. The CDR3, as DNA: TGTGCCAGCAGTGCCTCGGGACAGTTTAATGAAAAACTGTTTTTT. As protein: CASSASGQFNEKLFF.

In its sample, this clone was seen once. V gene TRBV7-2 combines with J gene TRBJ1-2; D gene ambiguous. Germline V lookup: CDR1 SGHTA, CDR2 FQGNSA. This CDR3 region has 13 residues. V was pared by 7 bases and J by 5 bases, with 14 bases between. For the CDR3, the DNA is TGTGCCAGCAACCCCCCTTCGGGATATGGCTACACCTTC. It specifies CASNPPSGYGYTF.

This chain links TRBV6-5 with TRBJ1-5, with 10 bases lining up with TRBD1. The CDR3 has 15 residues. Germline lookup yields CDR1 MNHEY and CDR2 SVGAGI. V was clipped by 5 bases and J by 1 base; unmatched bases: 2. The CDR3 nucleotides are TGTGCCAGCAGTCGGACAGGGGGAAGCAATCAGCCCCAGCATTTT. It specifies CASSRTGGSNQPQHF.

The chain recombines TRBV27 with TRBJ2-7, with 12 bases that match TRBD2. The CDR3 consists of 17 residues. In germline, CDR1 is MNHEY, CDR2 SMNVEV (reference sequence). V lost 0 bases, J lost 4 bases, and 7 bases stayed unmatched. The CDR3 nucleotides read TGTGCCAGCAGTTTATCCAAGACTAGCGGGGGTCGATACGAGCAGTACTTC. Translation: CASSLSKTSGGRYEQYF.

This rearrangement joins TRBV19 to TRBJ2-1; 9 nucleotides align to TRBD1. This CDR3 has 15 amino acids. CDR1 is LNHDA, CDR2 SQIVND, per germline (reference sequence). V lost 5 bases, J lost 8 bases, and 10 bases stayed unmatched. The chain's CDR3 is CASSLPGQGGDEQFF. CDR3 coding DNA: TGTGCCAGTAGTCTCCCGGGACAGGGTGGCGATGAGCAGTTCTTC. Variable domain in full (rest from reference TRBV19 and TRBJ2-1): DGGITQSPKYLFRKEGQNVTLSCEQNLNHDAMYWYRQDPGQGLRLIYYSQIVNDFQKGDIAEGYSVSREKKESFPLTVTSAQKNPTAFYLCASSLPGQGGDEQFFGPGTRLTVL.

The gene calls are TRBV3-1 (or the pseudogene TRBV3-2) and TRBJ2-7, with a possible D match to TRBD2 (5 bases). Trimming shortened V by 5 bases and J by 7 bases, and 9 bases separated the two germline ends. The CDR3 length is 11 residues. Germline V lookup: CDR1 LGHDT, CDR2 YNNKEL (reference sequence). CDR3 nucleotides: TGTGCCAGCAGCATCAGCGGTGAGCAGTACTTC. It is translated as CASSISGEQYF.

This chain joins TRBV5-6 and TRBJ1-3; D perhaps matches TRBD1 (5 bases). This CDR3 is 15 amino acids long. Deletions cut 3 bases from V and 0 bases from J, with 10 bases between. Germline lookup yields CDR1 SGHDT and CDR2 YYEEEE. CDR3 sequence reads: CASSWRGISGNTIYF. CDR3 bases: TGTGCCAGCAGCTGGAGGGGTATCTCTGGAAACACCATATATTTT.

Concerning this clone: Different DNA sequences within this sample yield the same CDR3. The CDR3: CSVGRNTEAFF. CDR3 in DNA: TGCAGCGTGGGGAGGAACACTGAAGCTTTCTTT. The chain couples TRBV29-1 to TRBJ1-1; no clear D gene. The CDR3 is 11 amino acids. Trimming left V 6 bases short and J 1 base short, with 6 bases between. The germline CDR1 and CDR2 sequences are SQVTM and ANQGSEA.

This chain uses TRBV6-5 with TRBJ1-4; the match to TRBD1 covers 7 bases. Trimming took 5 bases from V and 9 from J; bases not matched to a gene: 12. The CDR3 length is 15 residues. Germline CDR1 and CDR2: MNHEY and SVGAGI. The CDR3 loop reads CASSIEKGANQKLFF. In DNA, the CDR3 is TGTGCCAGCAGTATAGAAAAGGGGGCGAACCAAAAACTGTTTTTT.

This clone was seen a single time. The chain recombines TRBV11-3 with TRBJ2-1; tentative D call: TRBD2 (5 bases). The V gene's germline CDR1 is SGHNT and CDR2 YENEEA. The length of the CDR3 is 13 residues. The V gene lost 3 bases and the J gene lost 7 bases, with 10 bases spanning the gap. CDR3 loop: CASSFEGGNEQFF. The CDR3 coding sequence is TGTGCCAGCAGCTTTGAGGGTGGGAATGAGCAGTTCTTC.

As DNA, the CDR3 is TGTGCCAGCAGCTTACTCACTAGCGGGAATAAGTACGAGCAGTACTTC. Protein: CASSLLTSGNKYEQYF. This chain joins TRBV6-6 and TRBJ2-7; 10 bases are shared with TRBD2. CDR1 is MNHNY, CDR2 SVGAGI, per germline (reference sequence). The CDR3 spans 16 residues. With 6 bases clipped from V and 4 bases from J, the junction kept 12 bases outside the gene matches.

The V call is TRBV29-1, the J call TRBJ1-6, with D unresolved. CDR1 and CDR2 from the germline V gene are SQVTM and ANQGSEA. CDR3 length equals 12 residues. CDR3 DNA sequence: TGCACCCCCGTTAGCTATAATTCACCCCTCCACTTT. Amino acids: CTPVSYNSPLHF.